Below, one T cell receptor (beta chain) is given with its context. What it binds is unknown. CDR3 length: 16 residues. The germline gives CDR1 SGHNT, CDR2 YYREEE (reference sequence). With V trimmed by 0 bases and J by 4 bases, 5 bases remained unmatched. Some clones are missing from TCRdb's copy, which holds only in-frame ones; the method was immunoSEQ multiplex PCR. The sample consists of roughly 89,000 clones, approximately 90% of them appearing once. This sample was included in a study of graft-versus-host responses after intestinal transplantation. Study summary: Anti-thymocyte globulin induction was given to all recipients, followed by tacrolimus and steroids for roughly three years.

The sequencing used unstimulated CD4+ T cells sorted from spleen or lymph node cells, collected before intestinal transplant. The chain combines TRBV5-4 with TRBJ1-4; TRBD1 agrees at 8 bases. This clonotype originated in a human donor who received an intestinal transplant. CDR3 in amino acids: CASSLALDRGNEKLFF. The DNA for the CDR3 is TGTGCCAGCAGCTTGGCCTTAGACAGGGGTAATGAAAAACTGTTTTTT.